A single TCR beta chain is shown here with its context. The antigen remains undetermined. The data were taken from a study of cytomegalovirus exposure and HLA in healthy donors. Trimming cost V 1 base and J 1 base, with 11 bases left between them. The CDR3 contains 16 residues. CDR1 and CDR2 (germline): SGHDT, YYEEEE. Researchers ran the PCR with 60 Vbeta and 13 Jbeta primers. Libraries were prepared by immunoSEQ multiplex PCR; TCRdb keeps only in-frame clonotypes and omits some of them. The sample shows 130,000 or so clones, 65% to 80% of them seen only once. Whole-study findings and limits: About 87% or about 30% of the time was how often most TCR beta V segments were productive, according to an earlier analysis.

Input material: PBMCs. This rearrangement joins TRBV5-6 to TRBJ2-2; D gene unclear. This sequence originates from a woman in her 40s in good health and CMV-seropositive. The CDR3 is CASSLTQLLNTGELFF. The CDR3 DNA sequence: TGTGCCAGCAGCTTGACACAGTTACTGAACACCGGGGAGCTGTTTTTT.